Sequencing of this T cell receptor beta chain was carried out in a study of brain metastases from non-small cell lung cancer. Study-wide results and caveats: TCR repertoires overlapped largely between brain metastases and matched primaries. T-cell infiltration was lower in brain metastases than primaries (P < 0.001). Compared with their matched primary tumors, approximately 68% of brain metastases showed expanded T-cell clones.

With regard to this clone: Its cognate antigen is unknown. One end of the junction is discordant with germline, which a read error may explain.

Measured with immunoSEQ multiplex PCR; TCRdb has only the in-frame clones, and not every one. The data show almost 450 clones, just over 85% seen once. The CDR3 is 15 residues long. CDR1 SNHLY and CDR2 FYNNEI come from the germline V gene. Source material: tissue from a brain metastasis. The V and J genes are TRBV2 and TRBJ2-3; a weak D match, TRBD2 (6 bases). The sequence derives from a donor at least 40 years old with non-small cell lung cancer. The CDR3 DNA is TGTACCAGCAGTGAAGGAGGGGCGGGCGCAGATACGCAGTATTTT. Its protein is CTSSEGGAGADTQYF.